This T cell receptor (beta chain) was sequenced during a study of cytomegalovirus exposure and HLA in healthy donors. Whole-study results and caveats: 87-base-pair reads could not separate some V segments, including TRBV6-2 and TRBV6-3.

A multiplex PCR was run with 60 Vbeta primers and 13 Jbeta primers. TCRdb's table, derived via immunoSEQ multiplex PCR, lists solely in-frame clones and lacks some. The listing contains over 100,000 clones. CDR1 and CDR2 from the germline V gene are SGDLS and YYNGEE. The CDR3 contains 15 residues. Trimming removed 0 bases from V and 3 bases from J; junction bases left unmatched: 3. In the case of this clone: The antigen remains unidentified.

The sample taken for sequencing was PBMCs. This sequence was found in a young man in good health and CMV-seronegative. This rearrangement joins TRBV9 to TRBJ1-2; 9 bases are shared with TRBD1. The chain's CDR3 is CASSVATGGYYGYTF. Written as DNA, the CDR3 is TGTGCCAGCAGCGTAGCGACAGGGGGGTACTATGGCTACACCTTC.